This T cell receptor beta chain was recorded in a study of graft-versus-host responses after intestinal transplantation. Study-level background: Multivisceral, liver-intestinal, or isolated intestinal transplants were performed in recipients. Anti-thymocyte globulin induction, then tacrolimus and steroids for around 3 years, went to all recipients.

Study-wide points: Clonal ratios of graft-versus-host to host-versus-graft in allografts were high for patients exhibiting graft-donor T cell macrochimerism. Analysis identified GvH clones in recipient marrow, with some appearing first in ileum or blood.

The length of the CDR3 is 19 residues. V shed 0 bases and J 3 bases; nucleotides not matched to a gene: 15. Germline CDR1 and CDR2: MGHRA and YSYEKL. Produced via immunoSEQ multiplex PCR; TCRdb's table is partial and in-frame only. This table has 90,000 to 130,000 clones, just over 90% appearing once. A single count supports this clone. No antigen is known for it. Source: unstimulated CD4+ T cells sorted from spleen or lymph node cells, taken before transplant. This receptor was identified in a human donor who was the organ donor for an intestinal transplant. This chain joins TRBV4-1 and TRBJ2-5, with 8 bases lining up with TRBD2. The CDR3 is CASSQDPMSTGLVKETQYF. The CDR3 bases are TGCGCCAGCAGCCAAGATCCAATGTCGACGGGACTAGTGAAAGAGACCCAGTACTTC.